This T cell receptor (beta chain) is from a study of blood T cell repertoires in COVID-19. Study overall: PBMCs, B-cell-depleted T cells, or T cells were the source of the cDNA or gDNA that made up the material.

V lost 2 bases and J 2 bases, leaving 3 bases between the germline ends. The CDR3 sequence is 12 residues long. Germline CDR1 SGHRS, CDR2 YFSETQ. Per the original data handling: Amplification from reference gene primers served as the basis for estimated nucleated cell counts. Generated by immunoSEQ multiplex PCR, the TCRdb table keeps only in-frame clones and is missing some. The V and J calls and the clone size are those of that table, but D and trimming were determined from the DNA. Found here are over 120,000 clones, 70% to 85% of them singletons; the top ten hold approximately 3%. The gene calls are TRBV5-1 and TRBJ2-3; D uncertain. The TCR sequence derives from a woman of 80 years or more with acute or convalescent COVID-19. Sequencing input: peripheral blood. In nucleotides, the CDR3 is TGCGCCAGCAGCTTTAACACAGATACGCAGTATTTT. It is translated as CASSFNTDTQYF. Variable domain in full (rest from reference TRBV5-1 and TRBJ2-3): KAGVTQTPRYLIKTRGQQVTLSCSPISGHRSVSWYQQTPGQGLQFLFEYFSETQRNKGNFPGRFSGRQFSNSRSEMNVSTLELGDSALYLCASSFNTDTQYFGPGTRLTVL.